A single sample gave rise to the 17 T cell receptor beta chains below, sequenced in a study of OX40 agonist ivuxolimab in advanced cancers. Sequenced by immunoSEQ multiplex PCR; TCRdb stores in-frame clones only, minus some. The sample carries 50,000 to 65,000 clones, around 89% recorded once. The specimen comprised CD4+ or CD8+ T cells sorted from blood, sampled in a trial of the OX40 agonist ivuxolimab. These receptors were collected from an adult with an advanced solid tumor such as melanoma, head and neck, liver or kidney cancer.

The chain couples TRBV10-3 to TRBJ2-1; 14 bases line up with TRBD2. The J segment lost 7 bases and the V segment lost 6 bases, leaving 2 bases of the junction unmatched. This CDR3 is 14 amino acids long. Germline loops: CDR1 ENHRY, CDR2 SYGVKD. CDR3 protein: CAIRGTSGSNEQFF. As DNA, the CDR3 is TGTGCCATCAGGGGGACTAGCGGGAGTAATGAGCAGTTCTTC.

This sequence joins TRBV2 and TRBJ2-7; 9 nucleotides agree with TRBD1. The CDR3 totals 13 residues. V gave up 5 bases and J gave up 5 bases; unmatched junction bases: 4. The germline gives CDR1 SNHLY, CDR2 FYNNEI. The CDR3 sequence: CASSQDRGNEQYF. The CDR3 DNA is TGTGCCAGCAGTCAGGACAGGGGAAACGAGCAGTACTTC.

The CDR3 bases are TGCGCCAGCAGCCTGTGGAGGTTCGGGGGAACTGAAGCTTTCTTT. It specifies CASSLWRFGGTEAFF. The rearrangement links TRBV4-1 to TRBJ1-1, with D perhaps matching TRBD1 (5 bases). With 4 bases removed from V and 5 bases from J, the gap between germline ends came to 17 bases. Germline V gene lookup returns CDR1 MGHRA and CDR2 YSYEKL. The CDR3 is 15 residues long.

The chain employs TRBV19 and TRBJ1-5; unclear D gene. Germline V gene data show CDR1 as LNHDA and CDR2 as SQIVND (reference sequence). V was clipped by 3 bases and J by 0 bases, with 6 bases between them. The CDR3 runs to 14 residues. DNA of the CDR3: TGTGCCAGTAGTATCGACGGTAGCAATCAGCCCCAGCATTTT. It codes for CASSIDGSNQPQHF.

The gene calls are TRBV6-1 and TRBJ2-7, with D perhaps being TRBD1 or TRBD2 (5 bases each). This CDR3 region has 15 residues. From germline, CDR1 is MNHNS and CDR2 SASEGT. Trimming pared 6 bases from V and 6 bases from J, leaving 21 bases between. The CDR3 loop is CASRADTGNVGEQYF. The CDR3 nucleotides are TGTGCCAGCAGGGCGGACACCGGGAACGTGGGCGAGCAGTACTTC.

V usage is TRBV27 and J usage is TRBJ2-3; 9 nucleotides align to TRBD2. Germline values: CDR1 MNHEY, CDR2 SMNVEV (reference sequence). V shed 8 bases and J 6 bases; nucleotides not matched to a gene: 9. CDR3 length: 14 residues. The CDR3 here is CASGLAGRFDTQYF. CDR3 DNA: TGTGCCAGCGGGCTAGCGGGAAGGTTCGATACGCAGTATTTT.

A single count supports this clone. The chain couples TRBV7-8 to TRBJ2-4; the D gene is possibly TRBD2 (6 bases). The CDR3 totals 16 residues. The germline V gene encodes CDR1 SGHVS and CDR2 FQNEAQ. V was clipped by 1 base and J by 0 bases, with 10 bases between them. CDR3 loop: CASSLGGVGAKNIQYF. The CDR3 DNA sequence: TGTGCCAGCAGCTTAGGGGGGGTTGGAGCCAAAAACATTCAGTACTTC.

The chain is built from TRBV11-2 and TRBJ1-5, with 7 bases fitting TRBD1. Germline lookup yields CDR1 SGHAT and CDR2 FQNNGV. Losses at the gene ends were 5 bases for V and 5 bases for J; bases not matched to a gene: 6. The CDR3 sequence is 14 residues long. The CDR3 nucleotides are TGTGCCAGCAGCCCGACAGGGTCGGATCAGCCCCAGCATTTT. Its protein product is CASSPTGSDQPQHF.

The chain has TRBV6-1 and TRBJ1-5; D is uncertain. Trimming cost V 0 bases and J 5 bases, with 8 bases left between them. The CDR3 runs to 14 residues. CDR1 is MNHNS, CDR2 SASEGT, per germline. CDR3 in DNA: TGTGCCAGCAGTGAAGCTGGAAATCATCAGCCCCAGCATTTT. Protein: CASSEAGNHQPQHF.

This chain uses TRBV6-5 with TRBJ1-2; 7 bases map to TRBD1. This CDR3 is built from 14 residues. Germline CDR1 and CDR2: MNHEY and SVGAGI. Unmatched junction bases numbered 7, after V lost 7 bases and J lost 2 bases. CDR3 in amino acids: CASKVGRGNYGYTF. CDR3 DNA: TGTGCCAGCAAAGTTGGCAGGGGGAACTATGGCTACACCTTC.

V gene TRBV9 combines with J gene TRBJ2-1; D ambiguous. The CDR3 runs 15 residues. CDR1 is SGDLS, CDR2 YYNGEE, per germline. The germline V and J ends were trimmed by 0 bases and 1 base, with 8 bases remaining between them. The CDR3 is CASSVAQQSYNEQFF. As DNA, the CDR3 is TGTGCCAGCAGCGTAGCCCAGCAATCCTACAATGAGCAGTTCTTC.

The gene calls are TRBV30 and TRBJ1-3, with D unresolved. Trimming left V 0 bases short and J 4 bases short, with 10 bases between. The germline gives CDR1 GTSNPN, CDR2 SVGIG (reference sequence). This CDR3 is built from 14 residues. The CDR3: CAWSVSRQGNTIYF. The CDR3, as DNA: TGTGCCTGGAGTGTAAGTCGGCAAGGAAACACCATATATTTT.

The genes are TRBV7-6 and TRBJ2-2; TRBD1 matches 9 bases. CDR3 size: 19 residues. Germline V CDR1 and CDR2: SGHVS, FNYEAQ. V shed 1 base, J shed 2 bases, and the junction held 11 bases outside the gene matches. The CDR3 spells CASSLGGRDRDPNTGELFF. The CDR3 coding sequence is TGTGCCAGCAGCTTAGGGGGACGGGACAGGGATCCTAACACCGGGGAGCTGTTTTTT.

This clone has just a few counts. This CDR3 reads CASSTTRFSEAFF. CDR3 DNA: TGTGCCAGCAGCACGACTCGTTTCTCTGAAGCTTTCTTT. The chain carries TRBV25-1 and TRBJ1-1; D unclear. Germline values: CDR1 MGHDK, CDR2 SYGVNS. The V and J ends lost 6 bases and 6 bases respectively, with 14 bases between them. CDR3 length: 13 residues.

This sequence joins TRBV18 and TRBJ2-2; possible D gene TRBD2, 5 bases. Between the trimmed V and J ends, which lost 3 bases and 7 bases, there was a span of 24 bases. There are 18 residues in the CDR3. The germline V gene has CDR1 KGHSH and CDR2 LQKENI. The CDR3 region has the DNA TGTGCCAGCTCACCCCCTTGGGGAGTAAATCTACGCGGCGGGGAGCTGTTTTTT. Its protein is CASSPPWGVNLRGGELFF.

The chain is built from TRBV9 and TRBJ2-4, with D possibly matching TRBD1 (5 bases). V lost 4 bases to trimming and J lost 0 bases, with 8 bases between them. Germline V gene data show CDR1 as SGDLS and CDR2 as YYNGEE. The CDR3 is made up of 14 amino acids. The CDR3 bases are TGTGCCAGCAGCTCAGGGATAGCCAAAAACATTCAGTACTTC. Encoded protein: CASSSGIAKNIQYF.

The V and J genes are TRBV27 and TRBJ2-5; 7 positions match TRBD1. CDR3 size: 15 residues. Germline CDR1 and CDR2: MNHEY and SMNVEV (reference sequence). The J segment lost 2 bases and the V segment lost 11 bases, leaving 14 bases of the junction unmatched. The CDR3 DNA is TGTGCCTCTAAAATCGGACAGGTAGCACAAGAGACCCAGTACTTC. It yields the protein CASKIGQVAQETQYF.